The rows below give T cell receptor beta chains drawn from one sample of a study of CD8+ T cells in alopecia areata. Only in-frame clones appear in the TCRdb table, and some are missing; sequencing was by immunoSEQ multiplex PCR. This sample has approximately 90,000 clones, with about 70% found just once. Material: CD8+ T cells sorted from blood, obtained at approximately week 42, from a patient treated with tofacitinib. The source is a human donor with alopecia areata. The CDR3 runs from the conserved cysteine through the conserved F or W. A D gene is named only where the DNA matches it firmly. Some rows have no size entry. The others give once, few or many, or a class for an expanded clone.

j_call clone_size d_call v_call cdr3_nt cdr3_aa
TRBJ2-1 - - TRBV9 TGTGCCAGCAGCGCAAACCCCCCGGTTTCGGGTGAGCAGTTCTTC CASSANPPVSGEQFF
TRBJ2-3 few TRBD2 TRBV6-5 TGTGCCAGCAGTTATATGGGACTAGCTTCAGATACGCAGTATTTT CASSYMGLASDTQYF
TRBJ2-1 few TRBD2 TRBV5-1 TGCGCCAGCGGTCTTAGCGGGAATGAGCAGTTCTTC CASGLSGNEQFF
TRBJ1-3 - - TRBV19 TGTGCCATCCGGAATGGAAACACCATATATTTT CAIRNGNTIYF
TRBJ2-3 - TRBD2 TRBV27 TGTGCCAGCAGTCCTAGTCAGCGGGGTACGCAGTATTTT CASSPSQRGTQYF
TRBJ2-3 - - TRBV30 TGTGCCTGGAGTGACGGACTCGATCCTTTAGATACGCAGTATTTT CAWSDGLDPLDTQYF
TRBJ1-1 - - TRBV6-5 TGTGCCAGCAGGACCCGGGTGGCAGCTTTCTTT CASRTRVAAFF
TRBJ1-6 - - TRBV4-3 TGCGCCAGCAGCCAAGGGGTGACCAACTATTCACCCCTCCACTTT CASSQGVTNYSPLHF
TRBJ1-2 - TRBD1 TRBV5-1 TGCGCCAGCAGCTTGCGACCGGGACAGGGAGGCGGCTACACCTTC CASSLRPGQGGGYTF
TRBJ2-7 - - TRBV6-6 TGTGCCAGCAGTTACATCGACGGCGCAAATCCCTACGAGCAGTACTTC CASSYIDGANPYEQYF
TRBJ1-1 - - TRBV5-6 TGTGCCAGCAGCCCCCAACAGGGCAGGACTGAAGCTTTCTTT CASSPQQGRTEAFF
TRBJ2-3 - TRBD1 TRBV2 TGTGCCAGCACCGAGGACAGGGGGCGAACGGATACGCAGTATTTT CASTEDRGRTDTQYF
TRBJ1-1 - - TRBV27 TGTGCCAGCAGCCTTCGGACAGAACTGAACACTGAAGCTTTCTTT CASSLRTELNTEAFF
TRBJ2-7 once - TRBV5-1 TGCGCCAGCAGCTTGGAGGTTGGAGGGGCGGACGAGCAGTACTTC CASSLEVGGADEQYF
TRBJ2-5 - - TRBV25-1 TGTGCCAGCAGTGAATATGACAGTGTGGCAGAAGAGACCCAGTACTTC CASSEYDSVAEETQYF
TRBJ2-7 - TRBD1 TRBV13 TGTGCCAGCAGCTTAAGGGGACAGGACCCCTACGAGCAGTACTTC CASSLRGQDPYEQYF
TRBJ1-6 once - TRBV13 TGTGCCAGCAGCTTAGGGACAGGCCACGTACCCCTCCACTTT CASSLGTGHVPLHF
TRBJ2-7 - TRBD2 TRBV6-1 TGTGCCAGCAGTGAATGGGGAGGGGAAGGGTCCTACGAGCAGTACTTC CASSEWGGEGSYEQYF
TRBJ2-2 - TRBD1 TRBV27 TGTGCCAGCACCCCCTCAGGGGGAGATTTCCCCGGGGAGCTGTTTTTT CASTPSGGDFPGELFF
TRBJ2-1 - TRBD2 TRBV4-3 TGCGCCAGCAGCCAAGATCACCGGGGGGTCTACAATGAGCAGTTCTTC CASSQDHRGVYNEQFF
TRBJ2-1 few - TRBV12-5 TGTGCTAGTGGTTTGGTCCATGAGCAGTTCTTC CASGLVHEQFF
TRBJ1-1 - TRBD1 TRBV27 TGTGCCAGCAGTTTATCTTCGAATTTTGGGACAGGGCTTTTCTTT CASSLSSNFGTGLFF
TRBJ1-2 - - TRBV7-2 TGTGCCAGCAGCTTACGGCTTGTTCGGAACTATGGCTACACCTTC CASSLRLVRNYGYTF
TRBJ1-2 - - TRBV29-1 TGCAGCGTTGAAGATATCCCGCTCGATGGCTACACCTTC CSVEDIPLDGYTF
TRBJ2-3 - TRBD2 TRBV9 TGTGCCAGCAGCGTAGAAGATAGCGGGGGGGACACAGATACGCAGTATTTT CASSVEDSGGDTDTQYF
TRBJ2-2 - TRBD1 TRBV29-1 TGCAGCGTCGACAGGGGGAACGCCGGGGAGCTGTTTTTT CSVDRGNAGELFF
TRBJ1-2 - - TRBV4-3 TGCGCCAGCAGCCAAGTGGAGGGCCTGCATGGCTACACCTTC CASSQVEGLHGYTF
TRBJ1-2 - - TRBV6-6 TGTGCCAGCAGTCCCGAACAGGGTCTCCTAAGTTACACCTTC CASSPEQGLLSYTF
TRBJ2-1 few TRBD1 TRBV13 TGTGCCAGCAGCCTAACCAGGGGGCGTGAGCAGTTCTTC CASSLTRGREQFF
TRBJ1-1 - - TRBV7-9 TGTGCCAGCAGCTTAAGTGTCATCCCAGGGGCGGACACTGAAGCTTTCTTT CASSLSVIPGADTEAFF
TRBJ1-2 - TRBD1 TRBV6-5 TGTGCCAGCAGCTCCGGGACAGGGGGAGAGGAGGGCTACACCTTC CASSSGTGGEEGYTF
TRBJ2-7 - TRBD1 TRBV6-1 TGTGCCAGCAGTGAATCCGGGACAGGGGCATACGAGCAGTACTTC CASSESGTGAYEQYF